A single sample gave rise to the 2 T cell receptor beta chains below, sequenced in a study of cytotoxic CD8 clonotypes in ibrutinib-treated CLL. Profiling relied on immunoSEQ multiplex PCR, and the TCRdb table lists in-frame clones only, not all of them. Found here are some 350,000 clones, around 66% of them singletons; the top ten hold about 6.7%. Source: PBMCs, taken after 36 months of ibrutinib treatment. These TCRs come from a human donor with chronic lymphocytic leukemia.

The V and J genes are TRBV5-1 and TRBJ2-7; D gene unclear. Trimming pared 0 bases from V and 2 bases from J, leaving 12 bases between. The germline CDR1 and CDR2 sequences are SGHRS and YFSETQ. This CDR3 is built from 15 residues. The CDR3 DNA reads TGCGCCAGCAGCTTGGAATGGGCAGACCCCTACGAGCAGTACTTC. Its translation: CASSLEWADPYEQYF.

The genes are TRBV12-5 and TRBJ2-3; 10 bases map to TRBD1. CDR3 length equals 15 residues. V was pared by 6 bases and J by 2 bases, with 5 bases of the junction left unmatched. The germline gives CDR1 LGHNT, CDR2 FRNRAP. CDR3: CASGRDRGATDTQYF. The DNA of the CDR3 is TGTGCTAGTGGCCGGGACAGGGGTGCCACAGATACGCAGTATTTT. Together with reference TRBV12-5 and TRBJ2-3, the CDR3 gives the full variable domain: DARVTQTPRHKVTEMGQEVTMRCQPILGHNTVFWYRQTMMQGLELLAYFRNRAPLDDSGMPKDRFSAEMPDATLATLKIQPSEPRDSAVYFCASGRDRGATDTQYFGPGTRLTVL.